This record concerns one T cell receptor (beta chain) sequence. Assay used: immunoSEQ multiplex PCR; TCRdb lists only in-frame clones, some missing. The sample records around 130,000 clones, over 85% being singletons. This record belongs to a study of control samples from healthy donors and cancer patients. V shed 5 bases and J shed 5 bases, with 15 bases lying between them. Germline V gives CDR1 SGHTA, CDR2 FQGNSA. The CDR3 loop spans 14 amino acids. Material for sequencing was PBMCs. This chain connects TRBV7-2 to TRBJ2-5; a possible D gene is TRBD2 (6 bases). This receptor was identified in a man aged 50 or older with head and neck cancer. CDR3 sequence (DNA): TGTGCCAGCAGCGGGGGGAGAGGGTCTGAGACCCAGTACTTC. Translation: CASSGGRGSETQYF.